The rows below give T cell receptor beta chains drawn from one sample of a study of T cell clones after liver transplantation. Antigen specificity for these receptors is unknown. Some clones are missing from TCRdb's copy, which holds only in-frame ones; the method was immunoSEQ multiplex PCR. The sample lists 4,500 to 6,000 clones; about 31% were seen once. Sequencing was done on a sample of CD4+ T cells from cultured PBMCs. The receptors shown here come from a human patient who received a liver transplant. A share of the T cells may be of graft donor origin. Each CDR3 is given with its conserved first and last residue. The D gene is left open where the match is weak. Where a row states a size, it is once, few, many or the class of an expanded clone; other rows omit it.

D	V	J	size	CDR3	DNA
-	TRBV19	TRBJ2-4	-	CASKVTGGNIQYF	TGTGCCAGTAAGGTAACAGGTGGAAACATTCAGTACTTC
TRBD1	TRBV9	TRBJ2-6	few	CASSNDRGRAGANVLTF	TGTGCCAGCAGCAATGACAGGGGGCGCGCGGGGGCCAACGTCCTGACTTTC
TRBD2	TRBV18	TRBJ2-1	medium-sized	CASSGLAGGNEQFF	TGTGCCAGCTCAGGACTAGCGGGGGGGAATGAGCAGTTCTTC
TRBD1	TRBV7-9	TRBJ2-2	-	CASSTQGDTGELFF	TGTGCCAGCAGCACCCAGGGGGACACCGGGGAGCTGTTTTTT
-	TRBV5-1	TRBJ2-1	-	CASSPSVNHEQFF	TGCGCCAGCAGCCCCTCAGTTAATCATGAGCAGTTCTTC
TRBD1	TRBV18	TRBJ2-3	-	CASSPYRLDRSDTQYF	TGTGCCAGCTCACCCTACCGATTGGACAGGTCAGATACGCAGTATTTT
TRBD1	TRBV2	TRBJ2-2	-	CASIGQGFETGELFF	TGTGCCAGCATAGGACAGGGCTTTGAGACCGGGGAGCTGTTTTTT
-	TRBV6-5	TRBJ2-3	-	CASNQDGYGGTQYF	TGTGCCAGCAACCAGGACGGATATGGGGGGACGCAGTATTTT
-	TRBV2	TRBJ2-1	-	CASRGRSRSYNEQFF	TGTGCCAGCCGGGGGCGATCCCGCTCCTACAATGAGCAGTTCTTC
-	TRBV6-1	TRBJ1-5	-	CASSEVGGYNQPQHF	TGTGCCAGCAGTGAAGTGGGGGGCTACAATCAGCCCCAGCATTTT
TRBD1	TRBV10-3	TRBJ1-4	-	CASRDRGEKLFF	TGTGCCTCCCGGGACAGGGGTGAAAAACTGTTTTTT
-	TRBV30	TRBJ1-4	medium-sized	CAWSVSPAEKLFF	TGTGCCTGGAGTGTTAGTCCGGCTGAAAAACTGTTTTTT
TRBD2	TRBV28	TRBJ2-5	few	CASSAGGETQYF	TGTGCCAGCAGCGCGGGGGGAGAGACCCAGTACTTC
TRBD1	TRBV2	TRBJ1-1	-	CASRGQGLRNTEAFF	TGTGCCAGCAGAGGACAGGGGCTAAGGAATACTGAAGCTTTCTTT
-	TRBV19	TRBJ2-5	-	CASSIISRQETQYF	TGTGCCAGTAGTATTATTAGCCGGCAAGAGACCCAGTACTTC
TRBD2	TRBV9	TRBJ2-5	few	CASSPPGTSGEIKTQYF	TGTGCCAGCAGCCCCCCCGGGACTAGCGGGGAAATAAAGACCCAGTACTTC
TRBD1	TRBV5-1	TRBJ2-5	-	CASSLGTGETQYF	TGCGCCAGCAGCTTGGGGACAGGGGAGACCCAGTACTTC
-	TRBV28	TRBJ2-2	few	CASSLGTGELFF	TGTGCCAGCAGTTTGGGAACCGGGGAGCTGTTTTTT
-	TRBV5-4	TRBJ1-2	once	CASSLDGKYGYTF	TGTGCCAGCAGCTTGGACGGGAAATATGGCTACACCTTC
-	TRBV28	TRBJ2-1	few	CATLKGREQFF	TGTGCCACGCTAAAGGGGCGAGAGCAGTTCTTC
TRBD2	TRBV10-2	TRBJ2-1	few	CASRGTSGIGNEQFF	TGCGCCAGCAGAGGGACTAGCGGGATCGGGAATGAGCAGTTCTTC
TRBD1	TRBV6-1	TRBJ1-2	-	CASSVDRGVGYTF	TGTGCCAGCAGTGTCGACAGGGGGGTTGGCTACACCTTC
-	TRBV5-1	TRBJ2-5	few	CASSPGQVQETQYF	TGCGCCAGCAGCCCCGGACAAGTACAAGAGACCCAGTACTTC
-	TRBV4-1	TRBJ1-3	-	CASSQEAVSGNTIYF	TGCGCCAGCAGCCAAGAAGCAGTCTCTGGAAACACCATATATTTT
TRBD2	TRBV6-1	TRBJ2-1	-	CASSETSGSSHEQFF	TGTGCCAGCAGTGAGACTAGCGGGAGTTCCCATGAGCAGTTCTTC
-	TRBV27	TRBJ2-3	few	CASSLRGSLSLTDTQYF	TGTGCCAGCAGTTTGCGGGGCAGCCTTAGCCTCACAGATACGCAGTATTTT
-	TRBV30	TRBJ2-2	once	CAWSTGHGNTGELFF	TGTGCCTGGTCGACAGGCCATGGGAACACCGGGGAGCTGTTTTTT
-	TRBV7-2	TRBJ1-1	-	CASSLNWGNTEAFF	TGTGCCAGCAGCTTAAATTGGGGGAACACTGAAGCTTTCTTT
-	TRBV6-9	TRBJ1-2	-	CASSYDRNYGYTF	TGTGCCAGCAGTTACGACAGGAACTATGGCTACACCTTC
-	TRBV7-1	TRBJ2-7	-	CASSLGLVEQYF	TGTGCCAGCAGCTTGGGGCTGGTCGAGCAGTACTTC
TRBD1	TRBV10-3	TRBJ2-2	-	CAIRGQGLLFF	TGTGCCATCAGGGGACAGGGGTTGCTGTTTTTT
-	TRBV30	TRBJ2-7	-	CAWGQPYEQYF	TGTGCCTGGGGACAGCCCTACGAGCAGTACTTC
TRBD1	TRBV10-3	TRBJ1-6	-	CAISPQGASGNSPLHF	TGTGCCATCAGTCCACAGGGGGCATCAGGTAATTCACCCCTCCACTTT
-	TRBV9	TRBJ2-7	medium-sized	CASSVAGTEPYEQYF	TGTGCCAGCAGCGTAGCCGGGACGGAACCCTACGAGCAGTACTTC
-	TRBV6-4	TRBJ2-3	-	CASSGSETDTQYF	TGTGCCAGCAGCGGGAGTGAGACAGATACGCAGTATTTT
TRBD2	TRBV5-1	TRBJ2-5	-	CASRSTSGRETQYF	TGCGCCAGCAGATCGACTAGCGGGAGGGAGACCCAGTACTTC
TRBD1	TRBV4-2	TRBJ1-1	-	CASSLVGIAAGGSTEAFF	TGTGCCAGCAGCTTAGTGGGTATTGCGGCAGGGGGTTCGACTGAAGCTTTCTTT
-	TRBV5-6	TRBJ2-7	-	CASSLQGALIYEQYF	TGTGCCAGCAGCTTACAAGGAGCATTGATTTACGAGCAGTACTTC
-	TRBV5-8	TRBJ1-5	medium-sized	CASSLWGQPQHF	TGTGCCAGCAGCCTCTGGGGTCAGCCCCAGCATTTT
TRBD1	TRBV6-5	TRBJ1-2	-	CASSGDRGGGYTF	TGTGCCAGCAGTGGCGACAGGGGGGGTGGCTACACCTTC
TRBD2	TRBV7-2	TRBJ2-5	few	CASSLTSGVAVETQYF	TGTGCCAGCAGCTTAACTAGCGGGGTGGCAGTAGAGACCCAGTACTTC
TRBD2	TRBV7-6	TRBJ2-1	-	CASSFGTTSNEQFF	TGTGCCAGCAGCTTCGGGACTACTAGCAATGAGCAGTTCTTC
TRBD2	TRBV10-3	TRBJ2-1	medium-sized	CAISEFLAGHDNEQFF	TGTGCCATCAGTGAGTTTTTAGCGGGACACGACAATGAGCAGTTCTTC
-	TRBV2	TRBJ1-1	-	CADVGENTEAFF	TGTGCCGATGTAGGGGAGAACACTGAAGCTTTCTTT